Presented here are 4 T cell receptor beta chains from one specimen sequenced in a study of blood T cell repertoires in COVID-19. Sequenced by immunoSEQ multiplex PCR; TCRdb stores in-frame clones only, minus some. The data hold some 270,000 clones, with around 90% observed a single time. The sample comprised PBMCs or T cells enriched from blood (not recorded which). These receptors were collected from a woman in her forties who had recovered from COVID-19.

The chain carries TRBV6-2 or TRBV6-3 and TRBJ2-2, with D possibly matching TRBD2 (5 bases). The germline V gene has CDR1 MNHEY and CDR2 SVGEGT. Trimming removed 5 bases at V and 4 bases at J, with 8 bases between. The CDR3 spans 13 residues. CDR3 residues: CASSRGSTGELFF. The CDR3 DNA reads TGTGCCAGCAGTCGGGGATCCACCGGGGAGCTGTTTTTT.

This chain joins TRBV19 and TRBJ1-5, with a weak D call TRBD1 (6 bases). The length of the CDR3 is 15 residues. CDR1 is LNHDA, CDR2 SQIVND, per germline (reference sequence). Trimming removed 5 bases from V and 4 bases from J, with 15 bases in between. Written as DNA, the CDR3 is TGTGCCAGTAGTGTCCAAGGGGGGGGTAATCAGCCCCAGCATTTT. Amino acid sequence: CASSVQGGGNQPQHF.

The chain has TRBV4-1 and TRBJ2-2, with 12 bases identical to TRBD2. Losses at the gene ends were 0 bases for V and 6 bases for J; bases not matched to a gene: 5. The CDR3 sequence is 17 residues long. CDR1 is MGHRA, CDR2 YSYEKL, per germline. CDR3 in amino acids: CASSQDLAGGPSGELFF. CDR3 DNA sequence: TGCGCCAGCAGCCAAGATCTAGCGGGAGGGCCGTCCGGGGAGCTGTTTTTT.

V gene TRBV7-6 combines with J gene TRBJ2-2; TRBD1 matches at 7 bases. Unmatched junction bases numbered 3, after V lost 1 base and J lost 4 bases. Germline V gene lookup returns CDR1 SGHVS and CDR2 FNYEAQ. CDR3 size: 15 residues. The CDR3 coding sequence is TGTGCCAGCAGCTTAGACAGGGGTGCCACCGGGGAGCTGTTTTTT. Translation: CASSLDRGATGELFF.